This T cell receptor beta chain was observed in a study of T-cell memory formation after mild COVID-19. Study results and caveats: Chiefly within CM and EM were the contracting CD4+ clones; CD8+ ones were within EMRA. Contracting clones from day 15 to 85 had balanced CD4/CD8; later expanders favoured CD4+.

TCRdb analysed the 5' RACE reads with MiXCR anew, one entry per CDR3 protein. The sample consists of about 390,000 distinct CDR3 sequences, 20% to 25% of them appearing once. Germline trimming cut 4 bases from V and 4 bases from J; bases unmatched to any gene: 11. The CDR3 totals 15 residues. Germline V gene sequence: CDR1 GTSNPN, CDR2 SVGIG (reference sequence). This clonotype was picked up a small number of times. Its antigen is undetermined. Sequencing used PBMCs or a T cell subset sorted from them (not recorded which). The chain joins TRBV30 to TRBJ1-2; TRBD1 matches 8 bases. The TCR was taken from an adult woman who had mild COVID-19 (a few samples of this study predate the infection). Cell type and time point are not known. The CDR3 region is CAWNPAGQEAYGYTF. DNA of the CDR3: TGTGCCTGGAACCCCGCGGGACAGGAGGCCTATGGCTACACCTTC.